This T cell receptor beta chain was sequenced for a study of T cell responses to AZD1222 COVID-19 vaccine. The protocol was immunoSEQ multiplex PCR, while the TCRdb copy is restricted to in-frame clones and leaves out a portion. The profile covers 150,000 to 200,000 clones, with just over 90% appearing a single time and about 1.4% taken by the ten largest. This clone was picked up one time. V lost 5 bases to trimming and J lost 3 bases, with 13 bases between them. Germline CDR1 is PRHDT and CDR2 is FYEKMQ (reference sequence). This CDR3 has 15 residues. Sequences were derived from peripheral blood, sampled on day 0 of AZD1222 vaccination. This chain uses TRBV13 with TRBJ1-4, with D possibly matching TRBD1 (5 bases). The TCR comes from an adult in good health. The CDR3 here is CASSGRGEANEKLFF. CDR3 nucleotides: TGTGCCAGCAGCGGACGGGGGGAGGCTAATGAAAAACTGTTTTTT. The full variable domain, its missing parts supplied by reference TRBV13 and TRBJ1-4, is AAGVIQSPRHLIKEKRETATLKCYPIPRHDTVYWYQQGPGQDPQFLISFYEKMQSDKGSIPDRFSAQQFSDYHSELNMSSLELGDSALYFCASSGRGEANEKLFFGSGTQLSVL.